The 16 T cell receptor beta chains below all came from one sample that was sequenced in a study of T cell repertoires in cytomegalovirus infection. Each CDR3 protein gets one entry after TCRdb re-called the reads with MiXCR. The top ten clones hold 17% of a sample with about 500,000 distinct CDR3 sequences, 33% of them seen once. Their antigens are not known. The input for sequencing was cultured PBMCs, taken from culture after CMV antigen stimulation. The receptors derive from a human donor in good health (CMV status not recorded). Some clones in this sample may be carry-over from other donors' samples.

The V call is TRBV10-3, the J call TRBJ2-5; 7 bases align to TRBD2. Germline assignment: CDR1 ENHRY and CDR2 SYGVKD. The CDR3 length is 15 residues. The V segment lost 0 bases and the J segment 3 bases; nucleotides outside the gene matches: 4. CDR3 residues: CAISESYAGEETQYF. CDR3 coding DNA: TGTGCCATCAGTGAGTCATACGCGGGAGAAGAGACCCAGTACTTC.

This clonotype was seen only a few times. This chain joins TRBV7-2 and TRBJ2-3; 7 bases fit TRBD2. Trimming cost V 1 base and J 2 bases; bases outside gene matches: 3. Germline V CDR1 and CDR2: SGHTA, FQGNSA. The length of the CDR3 is 15 residues. CDR3 in amino acids: CASSLVGRYTDTQYF. The CDR3 DNA is TGTGCCAGCAGCTTAGTCGGGAGGTACACAGATACGCAGTATTTT.

This clonotype has just a few counts. V gene TRBV10-1 combines with J gene TRBJ2-2; unclear D gene. From germline, CDR1 is WNHNN and CDR2 SYGVQD (reference sequence). The length of the CDR3 is 14 residues. Trimming removed 5 bases from V and 4 bases from J, with 11 bases in between. CDR3 in DNA: TGCGCCAGCAGTTCAAACACGGTCACCGGGGAGCTGTTTTTT. Translating gives CASSSNTVTGELFF.

This clonotype was recorded at least ten times. The genes are TRBV7-2 and TRBJ2-1; 7 bases are shared with TRBD2. The V gene's germline CDR1 is SGHTA and CDR2 FQGNSA. The CDR3 length is 16 residues. V was clipped by 1 base and J by 5 bases; unmatched bases: 8. CDR3: CASSLGPASGHNEQFF. CDR3 coding DNA: TGTGCCAGCAGCTTAGGACCTGCTAGCGGACACAATGAGCAGTTCTTC.

This clonotype was counted at least ten times. This chain connects TRBV7-6 to TRBJ2-7, with TRBD2 matching 12 bases. Trimming at V came to 2 bases and at J to 2 bases, leaving 7 bases not matched to a gene. CDR1 SGHVS and CDR2 FNYEAQ come from the germline V gene. The CDR3 has 17 amino acids. CDR3 DNA sequence: TGTGCCAGCAGCTTAACGGGACTAGCGGGTTCCCCCTACGAGCAGTACTTC. This sequence encodes CASSLTGLAGSPYEQYF. The full variable domain, its missing parts supplied by reference TRBV7-6 and TRBJ2-7, is GAGVSQSPRYKVTKRGQDVALRCDPISGHVSLYWYRQALGQGPEFLTYFNYEAQQDKSGLPNDRFSAERPEGSISTLTIQRTEQRDSAMYRCASSLTGLAGSPYEQYFGPGTRLTVT.

V and J are TRBV12-3 or TRBV12-4 and TRBJ2-7; weak D call: TRBD2 (5 bases). V was pared by 0 bases and J by 3 bases, with 18 bases between. The CDR3 contains 17 residues. Written as DNA, the CDR3 is TGTGCCAGCAGTTTAGCGTTCGGAGGCCTAGCTCGCTACGAGCAGTACTTC. Translated: CASSLAFGGLARYEQYF.

This clonotype was recorded a few times. The chain couples TRBV4-1 to TRBJ2-3, with D unresolved. The CDR3 consists of 15 residues. Trimming removed 0 bases from V and 3 bases from J, with 10 bases in between. CDR1 MGHRA and CDR2 YSYEKL come from the germline V gene. In DNA form, the CDR3 reads TGCGCCAGCAGCCAAGATCCGGATAGTACAGATACGCAGTATTTT. Encoded protein: CASSQDPDSTDTQYF.

Of note for this clonotype: Germline is not matched at one junction end, which may reflect a read error. The chain is built from TRBV7-2 and TRBJ1-5; the D is unclear. CDR1 is SGHTA and CDR2 is FQGNSA in the germline V gene. The CDR3 is 14 residues long. CDR3 sequence reads: CASGLVGSPEPQHF. The CDR3 DNA sequence: TGTGCCAGCGGCTTAGTTGGGTCACCCGAGCCCCAGCATTTT.

The chain links TRBV10-3 to TRBJ2-1, with TRBD2 identical over 13 bases. J gave up 7 bases and V 10 bases, and 4 bases lay outside the gene matches. The length of the CDR3 is 13 residues. CDR1 ENHRY and CDR2 SYGVKD come from the germline V gene. CDR3 sequence (DNA): TGTGCCACCCGGACTAGCGGGAGTAATGAGCAGTTCTTC. This translates into CATRTSGSNEQFF.

The chain uses TRBV7-2 and TRBJ2-2; D is tentatively TRBD1 or TRBD2 (5 bases each). The germline V gene has CDR1 SGHTA and CDR2 FQGNSA. The CDR3 has 13 amino acids. Trimming took 4 bases from V and 7 from J, leaving 10 bases between them. CDR3 nucleotides: TGTGCCAGCAGCTCTAGGGGACGCGGGGAGCTGTTTTTT. Translation: CASSSRGRGELFF.

The genes are TRBV7-6 and TRBJ2-1, with TRBD1 matching over 8 bases. The germline gives CDR1 SGHVS, CDR2 FNYEAQ. V trimming: 4 bases; J trimming: 9 bases; junction bases outside the gene matches: 14. This CDR3 comprises 16 residues. CDR3 in amino acids: CASSSAGQGIISEQFF. The CDR3 bases are TGTGCCAGCAGCTCCGCCGGACAGGGCATTATTTCTGAGCAGTTCTTC.

On this clonotype: The junction and the germline gene differ at one end; a read error may be behind it. V usage is TRBV28 and J usage is TRBJ2-7; the D is unclear. The CDR3 contains 14 residues. Germline V gene data show CDR1 as MDHEN and CDR2 as SYDVKM. The CDR3 spells CAGSSSATSYEQYF. Here the CDR3 DNA reads TGTGCCGGCAGTTCCTCGGCTACCTCCTACGAGCAGTACTTC. The full variable domain, completed using reference TRBV28 and TRBJ2-7, is DVKVTQSSRYLVKRTGEKVFLECVQDMDHENMFWYRQDPGLGLRLIYFSYDVKMKEKGDIPEGYSVSREKKERFSLILESASTNQTSMYLCAGSSSATSYEQYFGPGTRLTVT.

Turning to this clonotype: A read error is possible here, since a much larger clone lies one base away. V is TRBV7-3 and J is TRBJ2-3; D gene ambiguous. The V gene lost 2 bases and the J gene lost 5 bases, with 5 bases spanning the gap. The germline V gene has CDR1 SGHTA and CDR2 FQGTGA. The CDR3 is 12 residues long. The DNA of the CDR3 is TGTGCCAGCAGCTTATCCATAGATACGCAGTATTTT. This translates into CASSLSIDTQYF.

The chain is built from TRBV28 and TRBJ2-7, with 13 bases identical to TRBD2. Trimming took 5 bases from V and 6 from J; bases not matched to a gene: 10. Per germline, CDR1 MDHEN and CDR2 SYDVKM. There are 16 residues in the CDR3. This chain's CDR3 is CASSPPTSGRASEQYF. The CDR3 nucleotides are TGTGCCAGCAGTCCTCCTACTAGCGGGAGGGCTAGCGAGCAGTACTTC.

This chain uses TRBV19 with TRBJ2-1; 7 bases are a match to TRBD2. The CDR3 runs to 18 residues. V shed 5 bases and J 2 bases; nucleotides not matched to a gene: 15. Germline lookup yields CDR1 LNHDA and CDR2 SQIVND (reference sequence). As DNA, the CDR3 is TGTGCCAGTAGTCCCCACCGGCGGGAGCGAAAAACCTACAATGAGCAGTTCTTC. Residues: CASSPHRRERKTYNEQFF.

In its sample, this clonotype was seen a few times. This chain uses TRBV7-2 with TRBJ2-3, with D perhaps matching TRBD2 (6 bases). The V gene's germline CDR1 is SGHTA and CDR2 FQGNSA. V lost 1 base, J lost 5 bases, and 19 bases lay in between. The CDR3 consists of 17 residues. The CDR3 nucleotides read TGTGCCAGCAGCTTAGAGAGGCTAGCGTATGGCGGAGATACGCAGTATTTT. Amino acids: CASSLERLAYGGDTQYF.